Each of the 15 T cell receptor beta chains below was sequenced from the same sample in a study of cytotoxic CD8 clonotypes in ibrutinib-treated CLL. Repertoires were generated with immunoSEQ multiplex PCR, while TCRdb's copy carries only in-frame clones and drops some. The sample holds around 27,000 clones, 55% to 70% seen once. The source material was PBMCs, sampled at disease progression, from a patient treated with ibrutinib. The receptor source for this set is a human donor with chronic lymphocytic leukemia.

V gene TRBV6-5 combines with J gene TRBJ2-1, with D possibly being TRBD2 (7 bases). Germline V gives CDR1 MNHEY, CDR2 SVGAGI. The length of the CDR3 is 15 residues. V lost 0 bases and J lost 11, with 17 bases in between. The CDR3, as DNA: TGTGCCAGCAGTTACTCGAGGGGGGGCCTCTTGCAGCAGTTCTTC. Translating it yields CASSYSRGGLLQQFF.

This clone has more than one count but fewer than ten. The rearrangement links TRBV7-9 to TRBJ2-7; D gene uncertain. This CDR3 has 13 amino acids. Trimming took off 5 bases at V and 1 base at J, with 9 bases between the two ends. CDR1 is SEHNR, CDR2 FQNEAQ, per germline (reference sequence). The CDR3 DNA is TGTGCCAGCAGCCCGGACCAATCCTACGAGCAGTACTTC. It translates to CASSPDQSYEQYF.

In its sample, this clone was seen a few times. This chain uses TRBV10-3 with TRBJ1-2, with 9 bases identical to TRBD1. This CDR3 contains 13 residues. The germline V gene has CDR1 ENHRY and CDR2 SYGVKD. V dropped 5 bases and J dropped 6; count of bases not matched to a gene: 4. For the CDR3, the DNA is TGTGCCATCAGTCTCCGGGACAGGGATGGCTACACCTTC. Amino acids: CAISLRDRDGYTF.

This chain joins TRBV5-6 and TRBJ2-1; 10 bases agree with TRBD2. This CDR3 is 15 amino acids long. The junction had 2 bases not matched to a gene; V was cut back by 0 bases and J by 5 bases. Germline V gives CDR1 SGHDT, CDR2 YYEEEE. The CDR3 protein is CASSLGLAGHNEQFF. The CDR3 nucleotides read TGTGCCAGCAGCTTGGGACTAGCGGGTCACAATGAGCAGTTCTTC.

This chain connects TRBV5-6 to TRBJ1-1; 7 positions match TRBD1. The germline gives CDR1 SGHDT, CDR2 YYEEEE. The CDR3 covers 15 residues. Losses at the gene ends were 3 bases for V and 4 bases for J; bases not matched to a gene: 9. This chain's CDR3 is CASSSLDRDVTEAFF. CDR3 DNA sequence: TGTGCCAGCAGCTCCCTCGACAGGGATGTCACTGAAGCTTTCTTT.

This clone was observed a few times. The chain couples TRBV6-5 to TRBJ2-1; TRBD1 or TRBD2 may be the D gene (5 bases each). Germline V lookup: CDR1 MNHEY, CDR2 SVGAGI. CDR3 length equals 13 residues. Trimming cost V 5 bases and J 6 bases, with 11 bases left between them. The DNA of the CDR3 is TGTGCCAGCAGTGACCGGGGACCCAATGAGCAGTTCTTC. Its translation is CASSDRGPNEQFF.

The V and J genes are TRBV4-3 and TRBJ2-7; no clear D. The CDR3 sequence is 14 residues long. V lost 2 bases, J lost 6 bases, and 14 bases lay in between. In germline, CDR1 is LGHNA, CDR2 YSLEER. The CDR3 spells CASSQRLATAEQYF. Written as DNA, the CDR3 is TGCGCCAGCAGCCAACGCCTGGCCACGGCCGAGCAGTACTTC.

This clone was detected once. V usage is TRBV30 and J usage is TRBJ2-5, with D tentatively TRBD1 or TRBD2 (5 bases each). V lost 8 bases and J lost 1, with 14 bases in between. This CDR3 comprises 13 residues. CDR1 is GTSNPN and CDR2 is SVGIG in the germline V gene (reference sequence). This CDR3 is CAGARGPQETQYF. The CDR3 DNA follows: TGTGCCGGAGCACGGGGCCCCCAAGAGACCCAGTACTTC.

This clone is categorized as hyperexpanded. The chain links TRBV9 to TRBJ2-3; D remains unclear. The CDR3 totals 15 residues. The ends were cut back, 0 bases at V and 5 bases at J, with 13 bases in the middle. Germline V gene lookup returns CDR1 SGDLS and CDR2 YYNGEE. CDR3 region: CASSVAAQPRDTQYF. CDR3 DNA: TGTGCCAGCAGCGTAGCGGCTCAACCGCGAGATACGCAGTATTTT. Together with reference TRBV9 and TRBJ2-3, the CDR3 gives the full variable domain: DSGVTQTPKHLITATGQRVTLRCSPRSGDLSVYWYQQSLDQGLQFLIQYYNGEERAKGNILERFSAQQFPDLHSELNLSSLELGDSALYFCASSVAAQPRDTQYFGPGTRLTVL.

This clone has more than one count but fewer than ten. CDR3 in DNA: TGTGCCAGCAGCGTAGAGGGGGAGGAGACCCAGTACTTC. Translation gives CASSVEGEETQYF. The gene calls are TRBV9 and TRBJ2-5; the D gene is possibly TRBD1 (6 bases). CDR1 SGDLS and CDR2 YYNGEE come from the germline V gene. CDR3 length equals 13 residues. With 0 bases removed from V and 5 bases from J, the gap between germline ends came to 8 bases.

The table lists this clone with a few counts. The DNA for the CDR3 is TGCGCCAGCAGCCAAGATAGATCAGTCGGGGAGCTGTTTTTT. It is translated as CASSQDRSVGELFF. J is TRBJ2-2 and V is TRBV4-3; D not resolved. V gave up 0 bases and J gave up 7 bases, with 9 bases separating them. This CDR3 comprises 14 residues. Germline V gene lookup returns CDR1 LGHNA and CDR2 YSLEER.

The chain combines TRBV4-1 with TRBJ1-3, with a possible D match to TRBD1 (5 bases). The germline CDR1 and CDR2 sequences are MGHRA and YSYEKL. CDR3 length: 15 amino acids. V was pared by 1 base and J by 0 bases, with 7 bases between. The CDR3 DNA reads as TGCGCCAGCAGCCAAGGGGGGGACTCTGGAAACACCATATATTTT. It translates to CASSQGGDSGNTIYF.

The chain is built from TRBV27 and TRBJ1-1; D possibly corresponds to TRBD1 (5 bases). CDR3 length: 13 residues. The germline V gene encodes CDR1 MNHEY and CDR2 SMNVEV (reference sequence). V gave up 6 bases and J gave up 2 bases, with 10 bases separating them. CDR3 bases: TGTGCCAGCAGACCGACAGAAAACACTGAAGCTTTCTTT. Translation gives CASRPTENTEAFF.

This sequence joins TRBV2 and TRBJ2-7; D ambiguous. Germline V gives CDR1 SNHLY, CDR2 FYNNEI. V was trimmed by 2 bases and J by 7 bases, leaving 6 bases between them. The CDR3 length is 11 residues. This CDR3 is CASSELGEQYF. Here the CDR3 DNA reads TGTGCCAGCAGTGAACTGGGGGAGCAGTACTTC.

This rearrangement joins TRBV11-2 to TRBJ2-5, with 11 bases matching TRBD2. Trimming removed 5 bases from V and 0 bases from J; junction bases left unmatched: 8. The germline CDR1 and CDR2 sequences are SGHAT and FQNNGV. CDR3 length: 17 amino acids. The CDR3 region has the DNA TGTGCCAGCAGCCGACGGACTAGCGGGCGGTACCAAGAGACCCAGTACTTC. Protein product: CASSRRTSGRYQETQYF.